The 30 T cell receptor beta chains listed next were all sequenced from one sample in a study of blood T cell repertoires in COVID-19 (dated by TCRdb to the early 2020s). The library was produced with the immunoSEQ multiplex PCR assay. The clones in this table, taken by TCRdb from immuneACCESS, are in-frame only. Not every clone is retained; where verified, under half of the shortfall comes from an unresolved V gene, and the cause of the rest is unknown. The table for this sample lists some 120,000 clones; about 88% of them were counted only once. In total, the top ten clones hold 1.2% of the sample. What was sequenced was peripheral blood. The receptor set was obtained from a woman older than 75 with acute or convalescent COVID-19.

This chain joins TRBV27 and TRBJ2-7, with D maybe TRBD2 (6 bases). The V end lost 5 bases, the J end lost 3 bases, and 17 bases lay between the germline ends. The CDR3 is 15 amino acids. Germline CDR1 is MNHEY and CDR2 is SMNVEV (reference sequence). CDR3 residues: CASSTLGGPDYEQYF. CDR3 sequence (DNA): TGTGCCAGCAGTACCCTCGGGGGTCCGGACTACGAGCAGTACTTC.

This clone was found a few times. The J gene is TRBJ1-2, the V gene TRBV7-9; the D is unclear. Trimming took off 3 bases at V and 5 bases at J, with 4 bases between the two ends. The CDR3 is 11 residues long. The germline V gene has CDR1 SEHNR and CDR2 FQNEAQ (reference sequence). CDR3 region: CASSLEYGYTF. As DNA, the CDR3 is TGTGCCAGCAGCTTGGAGTATGGCTACACCTTC.

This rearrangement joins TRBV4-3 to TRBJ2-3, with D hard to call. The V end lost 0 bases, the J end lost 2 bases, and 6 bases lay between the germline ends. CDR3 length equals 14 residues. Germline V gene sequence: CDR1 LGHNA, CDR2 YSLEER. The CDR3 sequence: CASSQDSVTDTQYF. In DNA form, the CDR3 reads TGCGCCAGCAGCCAAGATTCAGTCACAGATACGCAGTATTTT.

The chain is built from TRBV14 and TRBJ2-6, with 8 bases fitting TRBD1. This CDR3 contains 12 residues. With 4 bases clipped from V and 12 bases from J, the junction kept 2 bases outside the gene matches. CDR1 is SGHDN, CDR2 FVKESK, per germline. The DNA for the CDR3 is TGTGCCAGCAGCCCGGACAGGGCCGTCCTGACTTTC. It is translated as CASSPDRAVLTF.

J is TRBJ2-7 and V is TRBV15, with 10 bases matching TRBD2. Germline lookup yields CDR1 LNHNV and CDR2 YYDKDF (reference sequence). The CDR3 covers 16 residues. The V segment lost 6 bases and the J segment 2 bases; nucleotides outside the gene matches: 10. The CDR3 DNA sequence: TGTGCCACCAGTCCCTCTAGCGGGAGTTTTCCCTACGAGCAGTACTTC. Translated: CATSPSSGSFPYEQYF.

This chain's CDR3 is CASTVLTGNYGYTF. CDR3 coding DNA: TGTGCCAGCACCGTCCTCACAGGGAACTATGGCTACACCTTC. J is TRBJ1-2 and V is TRBV5-4; possibly TRBD1 for D (6 bases). This CDR3 is 14 amino acids long. The ends were cut back, 6 bases at V and 2 bases at J, with 14 bases in the middle. Germline CDR1 and CDR2: SGHNT and YYREEE (reference sequence).

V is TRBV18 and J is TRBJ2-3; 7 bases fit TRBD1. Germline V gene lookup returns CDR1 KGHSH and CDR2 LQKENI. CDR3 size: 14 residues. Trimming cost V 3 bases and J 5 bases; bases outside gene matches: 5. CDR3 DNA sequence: TGTGCCAGCTCACCCTCAGGGGGAAAAGATACGCAGTATTTT. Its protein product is CASSPSGGKDTQYF.

This CDR3 reads CASSPQGTNYGYTF. The CDR3 DNA follows: TGTGCCAGCTCACCCCAGGGGACTAACTATGGCTACACCTTC. The chain links TRBV18 to TRBJ1-2; maybe TRBD1 (6 bases). The CDR3 sequence is 14 residues long. Per germline, CDR1 KGHSH and CDR2 LQKENI. The ends were cut back, 3 bases at V and 0 bases at J, with 8 bases in the middle.

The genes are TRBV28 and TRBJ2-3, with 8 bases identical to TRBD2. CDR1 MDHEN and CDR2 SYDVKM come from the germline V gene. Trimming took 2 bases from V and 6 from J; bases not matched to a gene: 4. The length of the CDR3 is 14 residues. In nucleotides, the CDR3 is TGTGCCAGCAGTTTACCCGGGAGGGCCGATACGCAGTATTTT. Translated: CASSLPGRADTQYF.

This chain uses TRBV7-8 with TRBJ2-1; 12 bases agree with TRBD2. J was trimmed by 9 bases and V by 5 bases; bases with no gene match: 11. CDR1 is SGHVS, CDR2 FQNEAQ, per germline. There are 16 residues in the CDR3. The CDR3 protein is CASSPLAGGVRVEQFF. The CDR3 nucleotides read TGTGCCAGCAGCCCTCTAGCGGGGGGGGTGAGAGTTGAGCAGTTCTTC.

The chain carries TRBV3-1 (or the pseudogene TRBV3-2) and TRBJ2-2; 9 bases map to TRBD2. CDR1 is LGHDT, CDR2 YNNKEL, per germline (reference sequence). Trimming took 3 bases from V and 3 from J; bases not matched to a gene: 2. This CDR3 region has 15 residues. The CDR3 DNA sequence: TGTGCCAGCAGCCACCGCGGGGGGGACACCGGGGAGCTGTTTTTT. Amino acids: CASSHRGGDTGELFF.

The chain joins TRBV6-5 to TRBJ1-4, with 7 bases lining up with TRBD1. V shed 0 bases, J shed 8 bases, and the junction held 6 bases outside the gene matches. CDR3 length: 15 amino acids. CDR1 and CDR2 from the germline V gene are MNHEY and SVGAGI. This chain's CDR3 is CASSYSMTGKEKLFF. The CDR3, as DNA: TGTGCCAGCAGTTACTCGATGACAGGGAAGGAAAAACTGTTTTTT.

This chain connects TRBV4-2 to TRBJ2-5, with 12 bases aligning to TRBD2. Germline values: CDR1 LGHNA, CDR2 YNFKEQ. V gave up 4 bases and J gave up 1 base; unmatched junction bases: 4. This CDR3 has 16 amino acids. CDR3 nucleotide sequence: TGTGCCAGCAGCCGAAGACTAGCGGGGGCCCAAGAGACCCAGTACTTC. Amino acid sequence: CASSRRLAGAQETQYF.

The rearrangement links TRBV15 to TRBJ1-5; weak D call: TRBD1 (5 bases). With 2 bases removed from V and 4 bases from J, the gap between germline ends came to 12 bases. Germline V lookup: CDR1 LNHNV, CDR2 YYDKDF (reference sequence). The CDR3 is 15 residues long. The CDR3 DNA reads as TGTGCCACCAGCAGACGATATCAGGGAAATCAGCCCCAGCATTTT. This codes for CATSRRYQGNQPQHF.

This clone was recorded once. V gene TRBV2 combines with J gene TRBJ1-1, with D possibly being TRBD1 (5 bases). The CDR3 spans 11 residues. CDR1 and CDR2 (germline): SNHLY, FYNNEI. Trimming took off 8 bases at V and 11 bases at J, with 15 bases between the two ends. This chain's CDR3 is CASGAGVRAFF. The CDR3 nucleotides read TGTGCCAGCGGGGCGGGGGTTAGGGCTTTCTTT.

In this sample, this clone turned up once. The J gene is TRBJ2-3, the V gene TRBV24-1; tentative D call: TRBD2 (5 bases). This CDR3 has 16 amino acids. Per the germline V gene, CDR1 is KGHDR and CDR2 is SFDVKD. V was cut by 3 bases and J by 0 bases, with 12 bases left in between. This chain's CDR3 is CATSDDRTPSTDTQYF. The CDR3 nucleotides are TGTGCCACCAGTGATGACCGGACTCCTAGCACAGATACGCAGTATTTT.

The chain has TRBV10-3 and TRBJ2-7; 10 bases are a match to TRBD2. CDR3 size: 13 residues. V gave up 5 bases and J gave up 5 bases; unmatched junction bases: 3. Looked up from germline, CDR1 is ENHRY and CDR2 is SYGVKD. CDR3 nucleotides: TGTGCCATCAGTAGAGGACTAGCGGACGAGCAGTACTTC. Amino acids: CAISRGLADEQYF.

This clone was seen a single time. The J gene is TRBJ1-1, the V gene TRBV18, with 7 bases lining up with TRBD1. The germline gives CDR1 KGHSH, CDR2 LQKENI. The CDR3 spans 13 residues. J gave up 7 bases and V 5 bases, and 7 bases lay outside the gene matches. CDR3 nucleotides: TGTGCCAGCTCAGAGACAGGGCGACGTGAAGCTTTCTTT. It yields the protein CASSETGRREAFF.

CDR3: CASSQDKTNTGELFF. CDR3 DNA sequence: TGTGCCAGCAGCCAGGACAAAACGAACACCGGGGAGCTGTTTTTT. This chain joins TRBV7-2 and TRBJ2-2; possibly TRBD1 for D (5 bases). Germline CDR1 is SGHTA and CDR2 is FQGNSA. The CDR3 totals 15 residues. The ends were cut back, 5 bases at V and 0 bases at J, with 10 bases in the middle.

The CDR3 DNA reads as TGTGCCAGCAGGGCCAGTGCAGTCTATGGCTACACCTTC. Translation: CASRASAVYGYTF. V gene TRBV6-5 combines with J gene TRBJ1-2; D not resolved. In germline, CDR1 is MNHEY, CDR2 SVGAGI. The V end was cut by 6 bases, the J end by 4 bases, with 12 bases between. The CDR3 has 13 residues.

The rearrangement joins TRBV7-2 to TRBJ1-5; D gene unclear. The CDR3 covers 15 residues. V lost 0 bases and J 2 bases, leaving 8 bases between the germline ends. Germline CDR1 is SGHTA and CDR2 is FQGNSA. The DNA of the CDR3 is TGTGCCAGCAGCTTAGCATGGGGAGGCAATCAGCCCCAGCATTTT. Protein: CASSLAWGGNQPQHF. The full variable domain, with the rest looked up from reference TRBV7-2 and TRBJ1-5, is GAGVSQSPSNKVTEKGKDVELRCDPISGHTALYWYRQSLGQGLEFLIYFQGNSAPDKSGLPSDRFSAERTGGSVSTLTIQRTQQEDSAVYLCASSLAWGGNQPQHFGDGTRLSIL.

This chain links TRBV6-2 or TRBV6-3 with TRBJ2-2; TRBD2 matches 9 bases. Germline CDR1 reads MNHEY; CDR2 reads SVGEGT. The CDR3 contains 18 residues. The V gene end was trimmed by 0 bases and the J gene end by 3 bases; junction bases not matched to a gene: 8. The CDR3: CASSYSMRRLADTGELFF. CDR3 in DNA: TGTGCCAGCAGTTACTCGATGAGGAGACTAGCGGACACCGGGGAGCTGTTTTTT.

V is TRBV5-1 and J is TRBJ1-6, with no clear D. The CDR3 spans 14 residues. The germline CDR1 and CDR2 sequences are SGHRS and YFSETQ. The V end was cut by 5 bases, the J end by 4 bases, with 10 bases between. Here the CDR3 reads CASRASGYNSPLHF. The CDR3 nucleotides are TGCGCCAGCAGGGCCTCGGGGTATAATTCACCCCTCCACTTT.

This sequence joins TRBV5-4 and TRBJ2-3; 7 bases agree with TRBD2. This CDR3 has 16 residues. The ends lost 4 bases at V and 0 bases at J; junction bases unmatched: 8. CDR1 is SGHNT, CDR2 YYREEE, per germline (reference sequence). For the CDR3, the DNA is TGTGCCAGCAGCCCCCCGGGACTAATAAGCACAGATACGCAGTATTTT. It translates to CASSPPGLISTDTQYF.

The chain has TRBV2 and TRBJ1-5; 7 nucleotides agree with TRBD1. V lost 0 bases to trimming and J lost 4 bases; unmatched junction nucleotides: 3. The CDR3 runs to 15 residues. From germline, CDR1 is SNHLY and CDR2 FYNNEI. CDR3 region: CASSEAPTGNQPQHF. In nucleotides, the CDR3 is TGTGCCAGCAGTGAAGCGCCGACAGGGAATCAGCCCCAGCATTTT. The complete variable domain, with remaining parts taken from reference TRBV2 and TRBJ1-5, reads EPEVTQTPSHQVTQMGQEVILRCVPISNHLYFYWYRQILGQKVEFLVSFYNNEISEKSEIFDDQFSVERPDGSNFTLKIRSTKLEDSAMYFCASSEAPTGNQPQHFGDGTRLSIL.

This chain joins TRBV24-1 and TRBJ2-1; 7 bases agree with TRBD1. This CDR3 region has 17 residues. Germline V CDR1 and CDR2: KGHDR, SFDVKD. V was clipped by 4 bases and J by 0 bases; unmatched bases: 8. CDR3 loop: CATSDPGTADSYNEQFF. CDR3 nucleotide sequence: TGTGCCACCAGTGACCCCGGGACAGCTGACTCCTACAATGAGCAGTTCTTC.

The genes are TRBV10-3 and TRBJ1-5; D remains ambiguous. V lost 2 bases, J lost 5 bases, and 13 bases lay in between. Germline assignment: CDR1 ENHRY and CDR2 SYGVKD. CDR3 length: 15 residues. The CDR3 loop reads CAISETFEGDQPQHF. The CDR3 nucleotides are TGTGCCATCAGTGAGACCTTCGAGGGAGATCAGCCCCAGCATTTT.

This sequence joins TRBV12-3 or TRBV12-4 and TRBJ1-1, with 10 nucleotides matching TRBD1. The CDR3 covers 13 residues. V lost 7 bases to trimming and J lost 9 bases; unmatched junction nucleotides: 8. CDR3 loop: CASTSGGQGKAFF. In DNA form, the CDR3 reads TGTGCCAGCACCTCCGGGGGACAGGGGAAAGCTTTCTTT.

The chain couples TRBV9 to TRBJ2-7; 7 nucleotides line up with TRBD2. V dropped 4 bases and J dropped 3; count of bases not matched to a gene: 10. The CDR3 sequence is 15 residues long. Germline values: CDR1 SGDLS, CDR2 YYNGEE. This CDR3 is CASSPGPGGFYEQYF. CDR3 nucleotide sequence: TGTGCCAGCAGCCCTGGGCCGGGGGGATTCTACGAGCAGTACTTC.

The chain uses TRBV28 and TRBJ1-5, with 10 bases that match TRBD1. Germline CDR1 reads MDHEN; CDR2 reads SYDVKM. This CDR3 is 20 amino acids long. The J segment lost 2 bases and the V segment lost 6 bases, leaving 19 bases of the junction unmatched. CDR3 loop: CASSPDRGRRFGMGNQPQHF. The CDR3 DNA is TGTGCCAGCAGCCCCGACAGGGGGCGAAGGTTTGGGATGGGCAATCAGCCCCAGCATTTT. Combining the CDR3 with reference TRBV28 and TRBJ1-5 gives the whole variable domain DVKVTQSSRYLVKRTGEKVFLECVQDMDHENMFWYRQDPGLGLRLIYFSYDVKMKEKGDIPEGYSVSREKKERFSLILESASTNQTSMYLCASSPDRGRRFGMGNQPQHFGDGTRLSIL.